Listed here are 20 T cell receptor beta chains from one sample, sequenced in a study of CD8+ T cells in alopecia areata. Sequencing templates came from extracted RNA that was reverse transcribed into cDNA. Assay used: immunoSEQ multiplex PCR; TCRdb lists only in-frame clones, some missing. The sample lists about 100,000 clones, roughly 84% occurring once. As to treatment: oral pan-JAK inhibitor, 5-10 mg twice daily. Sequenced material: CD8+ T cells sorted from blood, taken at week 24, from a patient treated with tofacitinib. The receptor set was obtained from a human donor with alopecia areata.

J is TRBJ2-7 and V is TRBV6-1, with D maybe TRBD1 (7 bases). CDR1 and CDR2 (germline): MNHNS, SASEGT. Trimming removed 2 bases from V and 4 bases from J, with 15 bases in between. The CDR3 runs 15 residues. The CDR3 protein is CASSEPSRGEYEQYF. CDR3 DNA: TGTGCCAGCAGTGAACCCTCCAGGGGGGAGTACGAGCAGTACTTC.

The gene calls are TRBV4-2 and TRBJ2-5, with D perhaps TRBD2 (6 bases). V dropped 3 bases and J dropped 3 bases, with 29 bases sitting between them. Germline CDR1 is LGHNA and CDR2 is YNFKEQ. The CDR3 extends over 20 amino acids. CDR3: CASSQIQVRDFMINEETQYF. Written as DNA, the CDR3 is TGTGCCAGCAGCCAGATCCAAGTACGGGACTTTATGATTAATGAAGAGACCCAGTACTTC.

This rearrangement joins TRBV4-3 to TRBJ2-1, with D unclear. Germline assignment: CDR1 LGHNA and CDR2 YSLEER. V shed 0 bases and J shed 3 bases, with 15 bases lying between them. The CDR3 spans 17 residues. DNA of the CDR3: TGCGCCAGCAGCCAAGAGGTCGGTGACTCCCTCTACAATGAGCAGTTCTTC. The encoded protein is CASSQEVGDSLYNEQFF.

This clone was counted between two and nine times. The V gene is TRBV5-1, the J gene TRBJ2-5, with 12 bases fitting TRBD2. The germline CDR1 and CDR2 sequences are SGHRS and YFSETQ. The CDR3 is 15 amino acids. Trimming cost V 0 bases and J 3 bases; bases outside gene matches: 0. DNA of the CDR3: TGCGCCAGCAGCTTGGGACTAGCGGGGGAAGAGACCCAGTACTTC. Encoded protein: CASSLGLAGEETQYF.

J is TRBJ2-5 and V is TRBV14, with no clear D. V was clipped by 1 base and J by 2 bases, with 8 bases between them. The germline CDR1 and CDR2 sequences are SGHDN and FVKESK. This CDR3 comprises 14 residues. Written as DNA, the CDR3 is TGTGCCAGCAGCCAAGTTCCCCGGCAAGAGACCCAGTACTTC. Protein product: CASSQVPRQETQYF.

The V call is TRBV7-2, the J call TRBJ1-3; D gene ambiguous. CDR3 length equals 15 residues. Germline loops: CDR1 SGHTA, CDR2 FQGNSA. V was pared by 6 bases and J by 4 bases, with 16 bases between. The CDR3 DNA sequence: TGTGCCAGCAGACATGGGGTAGCAGCGGGAAACACCATATATTTT. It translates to CASRHGVAAGNTIYF. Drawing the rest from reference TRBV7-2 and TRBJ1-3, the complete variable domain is GAGVSQSPSNKVTEKGKDVELRCDPISGHTALYWYRQSLGQGLEFLIYFQGNSAPDKSGLPSDRFSAERTGGSVSTLTIQRTQQEDSAVYLCASRHGVAAGNTIYFGEGSWLTVV.

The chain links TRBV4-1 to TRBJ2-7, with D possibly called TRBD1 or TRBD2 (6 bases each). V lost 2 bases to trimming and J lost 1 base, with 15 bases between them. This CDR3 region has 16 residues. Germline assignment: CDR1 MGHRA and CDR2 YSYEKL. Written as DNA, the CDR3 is TGCGCCAGCAGCCAACCCACGGGGGCACTGTCCTACGAGCAGTACTTC. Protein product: CASSQPTGALSYEQYF.

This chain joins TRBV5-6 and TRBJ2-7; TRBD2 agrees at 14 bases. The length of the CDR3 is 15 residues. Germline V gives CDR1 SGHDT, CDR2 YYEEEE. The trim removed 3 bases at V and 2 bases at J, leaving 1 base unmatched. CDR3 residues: CASSSGLAGAYEQYF. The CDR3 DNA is TGTGCCAGCAGCTCGGGACTAGCGGGAGCCTACGAGCAGTACTTC.

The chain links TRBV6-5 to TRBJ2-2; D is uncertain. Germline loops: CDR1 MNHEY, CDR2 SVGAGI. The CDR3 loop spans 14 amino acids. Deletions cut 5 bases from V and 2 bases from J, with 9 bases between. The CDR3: CASSLGVNTGELFF. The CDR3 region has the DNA TGTGCCAGCAGTCTTGGGGTAAACACCGGGGAGCTGTTTTTT.

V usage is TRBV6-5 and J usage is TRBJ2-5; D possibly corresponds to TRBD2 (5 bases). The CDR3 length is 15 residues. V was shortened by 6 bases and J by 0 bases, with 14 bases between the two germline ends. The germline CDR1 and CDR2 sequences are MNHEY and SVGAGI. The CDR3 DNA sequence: TGTGCCAGCAGCCGGAGCGGCCAGTACCAAGAGACCCAGTACTTC. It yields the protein CASSRSGQYQETQYF.

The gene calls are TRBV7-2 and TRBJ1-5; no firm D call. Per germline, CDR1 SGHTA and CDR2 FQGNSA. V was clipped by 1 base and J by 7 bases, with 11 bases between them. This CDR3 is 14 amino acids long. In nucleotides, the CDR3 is TGTGCCAGCAGCTTAGGCGGTAGGGAACAGCCCCAGCATTTT. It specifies CASSLGGREQPQHF. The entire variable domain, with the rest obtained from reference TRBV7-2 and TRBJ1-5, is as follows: GAGVSQSPSNKVTEKGKDVELRCDPISGHTALYWYRQSLGQGLEFLIYFQGNSAPDKSGLPSDRFSAERTGGSVSTLTIQRTQQEDSAVYLCASSLGGREQPQHFGDGTRLSIL.

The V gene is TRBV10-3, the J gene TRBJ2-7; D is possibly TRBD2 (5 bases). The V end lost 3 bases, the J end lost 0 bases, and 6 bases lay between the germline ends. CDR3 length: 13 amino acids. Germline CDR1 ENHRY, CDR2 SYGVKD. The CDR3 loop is CAISDRDSYEQYF. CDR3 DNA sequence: TGTGCCATCAGTGATCGGGACTCCTACGAGCAGTACTTC.

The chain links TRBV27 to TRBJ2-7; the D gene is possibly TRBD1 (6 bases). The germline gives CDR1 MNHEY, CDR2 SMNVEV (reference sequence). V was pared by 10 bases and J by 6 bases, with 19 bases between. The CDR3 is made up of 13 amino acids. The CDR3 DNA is TGTGCCACGGGACATTTTGGGCCCGCCGAGCAGTACTTC. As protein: CATGHFGPAEQYF.

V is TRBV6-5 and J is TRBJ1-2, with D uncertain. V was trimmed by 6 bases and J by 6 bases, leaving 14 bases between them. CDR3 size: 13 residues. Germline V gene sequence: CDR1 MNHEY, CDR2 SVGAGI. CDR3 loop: CASSPYRGNGYTF. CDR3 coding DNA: TGTGCCAGCAGCCCGTATCGCGGGAATGGCTACACCTTC.

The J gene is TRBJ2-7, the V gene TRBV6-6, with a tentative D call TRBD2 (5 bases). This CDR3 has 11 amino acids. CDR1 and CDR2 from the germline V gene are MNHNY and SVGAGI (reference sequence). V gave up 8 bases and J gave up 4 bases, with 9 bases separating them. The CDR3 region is CASVRGYEQYF. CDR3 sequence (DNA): TGTGCCAGCGTACGAGGGTACGAGCAGTACTTC.

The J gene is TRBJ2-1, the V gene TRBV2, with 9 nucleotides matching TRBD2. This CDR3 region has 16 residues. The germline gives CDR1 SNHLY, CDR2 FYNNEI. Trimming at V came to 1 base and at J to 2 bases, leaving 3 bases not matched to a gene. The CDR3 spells CASSEVSGGPYNEQFF. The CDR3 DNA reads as TGTGCCAGCAGTGAAGTCAGCGGGGGGCCCTACAATGAGCAGTTCTTC.

The CDR3 coding sequence is TGCGCCAGCAGCCCGCAGTGGCGGGGGCCCGCGGGTGAGCAGTTCTTC. It is translated as CASSPQWRGPAGEQFF. This sequence joins TRBV4-3 and TRBJ2-1; D might be TRBD2 (7 bases). The V and J ends lost 4 bases and 9 bases respectively, with 22 bases between them. Germline V gene data show CDR1 as LGHNA and CDR2 as YSLEER. This CDR3 is built from 16 residues.

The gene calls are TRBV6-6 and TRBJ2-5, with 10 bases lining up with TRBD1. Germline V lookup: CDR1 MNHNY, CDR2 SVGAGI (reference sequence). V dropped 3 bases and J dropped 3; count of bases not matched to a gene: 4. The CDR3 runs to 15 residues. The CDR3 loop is CASSYGTGDEETQYF. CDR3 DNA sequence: TGTGCCAGCAGTTATGGGACAGGGGACGAAGAGACCCAGTACTTC.

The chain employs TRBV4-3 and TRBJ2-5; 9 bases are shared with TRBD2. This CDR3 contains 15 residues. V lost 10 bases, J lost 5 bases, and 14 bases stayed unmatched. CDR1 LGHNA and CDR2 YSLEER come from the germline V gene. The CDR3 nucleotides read TGCGCCATCGGGCGGCGGGGGGGCTTTCTGGAGACCCAGTACTTC. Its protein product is CAIGRRGGFLETQYF.

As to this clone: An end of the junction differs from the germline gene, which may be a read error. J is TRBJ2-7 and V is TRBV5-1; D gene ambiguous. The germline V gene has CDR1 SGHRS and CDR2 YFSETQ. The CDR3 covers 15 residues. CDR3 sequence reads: CAGSMGSGAYYEQYF. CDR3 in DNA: TGCGCCGGCAGCATGGGGTCAGGAGCCTACTACGAGCAGTACTTC.